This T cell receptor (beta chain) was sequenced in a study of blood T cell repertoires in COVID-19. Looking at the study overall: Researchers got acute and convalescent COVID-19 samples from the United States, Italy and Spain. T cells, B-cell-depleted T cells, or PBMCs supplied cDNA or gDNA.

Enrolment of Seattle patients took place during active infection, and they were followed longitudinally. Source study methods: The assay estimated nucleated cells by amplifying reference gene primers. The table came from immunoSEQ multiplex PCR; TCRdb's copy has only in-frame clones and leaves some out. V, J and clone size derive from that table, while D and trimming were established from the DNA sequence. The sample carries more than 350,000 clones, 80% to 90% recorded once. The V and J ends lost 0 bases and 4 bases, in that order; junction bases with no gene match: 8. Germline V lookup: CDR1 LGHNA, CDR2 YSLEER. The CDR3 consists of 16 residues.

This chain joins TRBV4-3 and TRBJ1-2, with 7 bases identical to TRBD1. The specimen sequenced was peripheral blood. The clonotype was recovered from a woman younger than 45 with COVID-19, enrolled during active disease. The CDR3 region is CASSQESVQGFYGYTF. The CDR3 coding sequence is TGCGCCAGCAGCCAAGAATCGGTACAGGGGTTCTATGGCTACACCTTC.